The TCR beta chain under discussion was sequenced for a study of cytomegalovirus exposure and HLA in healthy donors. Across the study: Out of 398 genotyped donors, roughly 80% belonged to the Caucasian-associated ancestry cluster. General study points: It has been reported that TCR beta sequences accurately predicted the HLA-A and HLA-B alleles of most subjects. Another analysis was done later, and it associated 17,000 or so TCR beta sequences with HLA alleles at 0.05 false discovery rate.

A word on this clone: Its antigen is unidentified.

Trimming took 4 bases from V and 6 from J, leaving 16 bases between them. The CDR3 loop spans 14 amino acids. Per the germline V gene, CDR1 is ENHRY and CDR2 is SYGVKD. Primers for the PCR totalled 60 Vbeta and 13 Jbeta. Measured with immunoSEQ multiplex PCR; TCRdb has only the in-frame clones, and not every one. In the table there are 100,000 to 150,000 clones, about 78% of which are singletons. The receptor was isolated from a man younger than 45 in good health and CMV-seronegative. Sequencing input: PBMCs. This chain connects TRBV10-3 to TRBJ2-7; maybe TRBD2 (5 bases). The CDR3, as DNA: TGTGCCATCAGTGTTCCGGGAAGTAAGGGCGAGCAGTACTTC. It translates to CAISVPGSKGEQYF.